This T cell receptor beta chain derives from a study of coeliac disease. The data were produced by immunoSEQ multiplex PCR, yet TCRdb's version contains in-frame clones alone and is incomplete. This sample has 7,200 or so clones, with around 68% found just once. Cells were frozen in aliquots of roughly 500,000, and one aliquot per fraction was sequenced. Study-wide findings and caveats: Known gliadin-specific TRB sequences: about 55% of the 18 coeliac samples, only 1 of 6 controls. Cross-contamination between intraepithelial and lamina propria cells was possible. Most TRB amino acid sequences occurred in only one sample. Control samples showed higher TRB and TRG clonality than intraepithelial and lamina propria samples in active celiac disease.

As to this clone: What it binds is unknown.

CDR1 MNHEY and CDR2 SMNVEV come from the germline V gene (reference sequence). Trimming pared 5 bases from V and 4 bases from J, leaving 11 bases between. This CDR3 has 13 residues. Sequencing was performed on lamina propria lymphocytes from the gut. The receptor's source is a woman aged 18 to 35 with active celiac disease. The chain employs TRBV27 and TRBJ1-1; D is undetermined. CDR3 nucleotides: TGTGCCAGCAGTCTAGGTCGGGGCACTGAAGCTTTCTTT. This codes for CASSLGRGTEAFF.